Listed below are T cell receptor beta chains from one sample, sequenced in a study of blood T cell repertoires in COVID-19. Clones were sequenced by immunoSEQ multiplex PCR, and TCRdb holds only the in-frame ones, with some missing. The data contain around 250,000 clones, around 83% of them seen just once; the ten biggest clones take up approximately 3.2%. The sample comprised peripheral blood. Every receptor here comes from a woman in her late teens or twenties with acute or convalescent COVID-19. The CDR3 runs from the conserved cysteine through the conserved F or W. The D gene is left open where the match is weak. Rows may omit the clone size; those that give it use once, few, many or a size class.

V: TRBV15
D: NA
size: NA
J: TRBJ2-5
DNA: TGTGCCACCAGCAAAGCGGTCCAAGAGACCCAGTACTTC
CDR3: CATSKAVQETQYF

V: TRBV6-2/TRBV6-3
D: TRBD2
size: NA
J: TRBJ2-5
DNA: TGTGCCAGCAGTTACGATCGAGCGGGAGAGGTTTTCCAAGAGACCCAGTACTTC
CDR3: CASSYDRAGEVFQETQYF

V: TRBV9
D: NA
size: once
J: TRBJ2-3
DNA: TGTGCCAGCAGCGTATTTCTAGCTGCCCCAGATACGCAGTATTTT
CDR3: CASSVFLAAPDTQYF

V: TRBV7-2
D: NA
size: NA
J: TRBJ1-2
DNA: TGTGCCAGCAGCTTCAGGGGAAGTGGGGTCGGCACCTTC
CDR3: CASSFRGSGVGTF

V: TRBV30
D: TRBD1
size: once
J: TRBJ1-4
DNA: TGTGCCTGGAGCCGAACCGGGACAGAGAATGAAAAACTGTTTTTT
CDR3: CAWSRTGTENEKLFF

V: TRBV11-2
D: TRBD1
size: NA
J: TRBJ2-5
DNA: TGTGCCAGCAGCTTCGGTGGGACAGGCCTAGGGGAGACCCAGTACTTC
CDR3: CASSFGGTGLGETQYF

V: TRBV15
D: NA
size: NA
J: TRBJ2-2
DNA: TGTGCCACCAGCAGAGTAGGACTAAACACCGGGGAGCTGTTTTTT
CDR3: CATSRVGLNTGELFF

V: TRBV25-1
D: NA
size: NA
J: TRBJ1-6
DNA: TGTGCCAGCAGTGACCGGTGGTCGAATTCACCCCTCCACTTT
CDR3: CASSDRWSNSPLHF

V: TRBV19
D: NA
size: NA
J: TRBJ1-5
DNA: TGTGCCAGTGGCTTGCCCCAGCATTTT
CDR3: CASGLPQHF

V: TRBV27
D: NA
size: NA
J: TRBJ2-7
DNA: TGTGCCAGCAGTTTAGGGCGACAGGAGTACGAGCAGTACTTC
CDR3: CASSLGRQEYEQYF

V: TRBV10-3
D: TRBD2
size: NA
J: TRBJ2-2
DNA: TGTGCCATCAGAGACGGGACTAGCGGGAGGGTCACCGGGGAGCTGTTTTTT
CDR3: CAIRDGTSGRVTGELFF

V: TRBV24-1
D: TRBD2
size: few
J: TRBJ2-1
DNA: TGTGCCACCAGTGCGGGGGGGATCAATGAGCAGTTCTTC
CDR3: CATSAGGINEQFF

V: TRBV5-1
D: NA
size: few
J: TRBJ2-4
DNA: TGCGCCAGCAGCGACTCGACAGGGGAGGGTGGAAACATTCAGTACTTC
CDR3: CASSDSTGEGGNIQYF

V: TRBV4-3
D: NA
size: NA
J: TRBJ1-5
DNA: TGCGCCAGCAGCCAAGATTGGGGGGTGTTGCCCCAGCATTTT
CDR3: CASSQDWGVLPQHF

V: TRBV11-2
D: NA
size: NA
J: TRBJ1-6
DNA: TGTGCCAGCAGCCCCGGGACTGGTTCACCCCTCCACTTT
CDR3: CASSPGTGSPLHF

V: TRBV7-2
D: TRBD2
size: NA
J: TRBJ2-5
DNA: TGTGCCAGCAGCGTACTGGGGCGGGAGCTGGAGACCCAGTACTTC
CDR3: CASSVLGRELETQYF

V: TRBV19
D: NA
size: few
J: TRBJ2-1
DNA: TGTGCCACCAACGGAGGGAGCTCGTATCTGTGGAATGAGCAGTTCTTC
CDR3: CATNGGSSYLWNEQFF

V: TRBV10-3
D: NA
size: NA
J: TRBJ1-1
DNA: TGTGCCGCGGGGGCTTCGAACACTGAAGCTTTCTTT
CDR3: CAAGASNTEAFF

V: TRBV4-2
D: NA
size: NA
J: TRBJ2-5
DNA: TGTGCCAGCAGCCAAGCGGGAGAGGAGACCCAGTACTTC
CDR3: CASSQAGEETQYF

V: TRBV27
D: NA
size: NA
J: TRBJ1-4
DNA: TGTGCCAGCAGTTCCCGCGGTAATGAAAAACTGTTTTTT
CDR3: CASSSRGNEKLFF

V: TRBV11-3
D: TRBD2
size: NA
J: TRBJ2-3
DNA: TGTGCCAGCAGCTTAGAGGCGGGAGCGGGAGATACGCAGTATTTT
CDR3: CASSLEAGAGDTQYF

V: TRBV2
D: NA
size: few
J: TRBJ1-2
DNA: TGTGCCAGCAGTGAAAGGCCCGGGGCTAACTATGGCTACACCTTC
CDR3: CASSERPGANYGYTF